The source of this T cell receptor beta chain is a study of T cells in Graves' hyperthyroidism and ophthalmopathy. TCR beta CDR3 sequences were amplified from RNA transcripts. An initial round of RT-PCR targeting the TCR CDR3 relied on the HTBI primer set. TCRdb passed the multiplex PCR reads through MiXCR, listing each CDR3 protein once. Of roughly 500,000 distinct CDR3 sequences listed, around 45% are singletons. To note about this clonotype: A clone one base away is much larger, so this may be a read error.

The receptor comes from an adult woman with Graves' disease, either hyperthyroidism or ophthalmopathy (not recorded which). The sequenced material came from peripheral blood or thyroid tissue (not recorded which).

The CDR3 sequence: CASRFAKTQYF. The CDR3 coding sequence is TGTGCCAGCCGTTTTGCTAAGACCCAGTACTTC. The rearrangement joins TRBV28 to TRBJ2-5, with unresolved D. The CDR3 contains 11 residues. CDR1 and CDR2 (germline): MDHEN, SYDVKM.